The 31 T cell receptor beta chains reported below all come from one sample, sequenced in a study of T cell changes during pregnancy in multiple sclerosis. TCRdb's table, derived via immunoSEQ multiplex PCR, lists solely in-frame clones and lacks some. The table has more than 80,000 clones, around 96% seen once. Sequencing was performed on peripheral blood, taken in the second trimester of pregnancy. The receptors come from a female donor with multiple sclerosis, enrolled in a pregnancy study.

V is TRBV10-1 and J is TRBJ2-2; 7 positions match TRBD1. Germline V gene sequence: CDR1 WNHNN, CDR2 SYGVQD (reference sequence). The CDR3 has 12 residues. V shed 6 bases and J 7 bases; nucleotides not matched to a gene: 2. DNA of the CDR3: TGCGCCAGCAGGAGGGACAGCGGGGAGCTGTTTTTT. It translates to CASRRDSGELFF.

This clone has just one count. As DNA, the CDR3 is TGTGCCAGCAGTTTAGGAGGGATTGGTCAGCCCCAGCATTTT. It translates to CASSLGGIGQPQHF. The chain carries TRBV27 and TRBJ1-5; D remains unclear. Germline CDR1 reads MNHEY; CDR2 reads SMNVEV (reference sequence). V lost 2 bases and J 6 bases, leaving 11 bases between the germline ends. The CDR3 covers 14 residues.

The CDR3 DNA follows: TGTGCCAGCAAATTGGGGGCTCGAATCCAAGAGACCCAGTACTTC. Protein sequence: CASKLGARIQETQYF. The J gene is TRBJ2-5, the V gene TRBV6-1; maybe TRBD1 (6 bases). This CDR3 comprises 15 residues. In germline, CDR1 is MNHNS, CDR2 SASEGT. The V end lost 7 bases, the J end lost 1 base, and 16 bases lay between the germline ends.

This clone appeared a single time. The V and J genes are TRBV28 and TRBJ1-2, with TRBD1 as a possible D gene (5 bases). This CDR3 comprises 13 residues. The V gene lost 8 bases and the J gene lost 1 base, with 11 bases spanning the gap. Germline values: CDR1 MDHEN, CDR2 SYDVKM. CDR3 sequence (DNA): TGTGCCAGCTCCGACAGCGTTAACTATGGCTACACCTTC. This codes for CASSDSVNYGYTF.

The rearrangement links TRBV15 to TRBJ1-1; TRBD1 aligns across 9 bases. The trim removed 7 bases at V and 8 bases at J, leaving 8 bases unmatched. Per the germline V gene, CDR1 is LNHNV and CDR2 is YYDKDF (reference sequence). The CDR3 loop spans 13 amino acids. CDR3 protein: CATNPSGTGEAFF. The DNA of the CDR3 is TGTGCCACCAACCCCTCCGGGACAGGGGAAGCTTTCTTT.

This chain uses TRBV4-2 with TRBJ1-5; no clear D gene. Germline lookup yields CDR1 LGHNA and CDR2 YNFKEQ. V gave up 0 bases and J gave up 3 bases, with 18 bases separating them. This CDR3 comprises 18 residues. The CDR3 nucleotides read TGTGCCAGCAGCCAAGATTTGCAAGGCACAGCCTACAATCAGCCCCAGCATTTT. It specifies CASSQDLQGTAYNQPQHF.

This sequence joins TRBV6-4 and TRBJ2-7; 8 bases line up with TRBD1. This CDR3 region has 14 residues. CDR1 is MRHNA, CDR2 SNTAGT, per germline. V shed 5 bases and J 2 bases; nucleotides not matched to a gene: 5. CDR3 DNA: TGTGCCAGCAGTCCCGGGACAGGCCCCTACGAGCAGTACTTC. Its protein is CASSPGTGPYEQYF.

The chain recombines TRBV7-9 with TRBJ2-1; 8 positions match TRBD2. The trim removed 5 bases at V and 2 bases at J, leaving 2 bases unmatched. Per the germline V gene, CDR1 is SEHNR and CDR2 is FQNEAQ (reference sequence). The CDR3 is 14 residues long. This CDR3 reads CASSRGGAYNEQFF. The CDR3 DNA follows: TGTGCCAGCAGCCGGGGGGGGGCCTACAATGAGCAGTTCTTC.

The rearrangement joins TRBV6-5 to TRBJ2-1, with TRBD2 matching over 8 bases. Germline assignment: CDR1 MNHEY and CDR2 SVGAGI. The CDR3 covers 15 residues. Germline trimming cut 2 bases from V and 6 bases from J; bases unmatched to any gene: 6. CDR3 in DNA: TGTGCCAGCAGTTACAAGCGGGAGTCCGGCAATGAGCAGTTCTTC. It yields the protein CASSYKRESGNEQFF.

The chain joins TRBV5-4 to TRBJ1-1, with TRBD1 matching over 8 bases. Per the germline V gene, CDR1 is SGHNT and CDR2 is YYREEE (reference sequence). This CDR3 has 14 amino acids. V shed 3 bases and J 4 bases; nucleotides not matched to a gene: 5. CDR3 sequence (DNA): TGTGCCAGCAGCTACGGACAGGGCAGCACTGAAGCTTTCTTT. Amino acid sequence: CASSYGQGSTEAFF.

The chain has TRBV19 and TRBJ2-1; 7 positions match TRBD2. V shed 2 bases and J 6 bases; nucleotides not matched to a gene: 1. CDR1 and CDR2 (germline): LNHDA, SQIVND (reference sequence). The CDR3 runs to 13 residues. The CDR3 reads CASSIWGGNEQFF. CDR3 bases: TGTGCCAGTAGTATATGGGGGGGCAATGAGCAGTTCTTC.

The V gene is TRBV5-8, the J gene TRBJ2-2; weak D call: TRBD1 (5 bases). V lost 1 base, J lost 1 base, and 8 bases lay in between. Per the germline V gene, CDR1 is SGHTS and CDR2 is YDEGEE. CDR3 size: 15 residues. CDR3 region: CASSLQGWNTGELFF. The CDR3 DNA reads as TGTGCCAGCAGCTTGCAGGGCTGGAACACCGGGGAGCTGTTTTTT.

The chain joins TRBV6-6 to TRBJ1-4; 10 bases agree with TRBD1. The V gene end was trimmed by 4 bases and the J gene end by 10 bases; junction bases not matched to a gene: 0. Germline V gene lookup returns CDR1 MNHNY and CDR2 SVGAGI (reference sequence). The CDR3 covers 12 residues. CDR3 sequence reads: CASSWDRGKLFF. As DNA, the CDR3 is TGTGCCAGCAGTTGGGACAGGGGAAAACTGTTTTTT.

The J gene is TRBJ2-3, the V gene TRBV7-7; 10 positions agree with TRBD2. Looked up from germline, CDR1 is SSHAT and CDR2 is FNYEAQ (reference sequence). The CDR3 sequence is 15 residues long. Trimming took 0 bases from V and 5 from J; bases not matched to a gene: 2. The CDR3 reads CASSLAGLAVDTQYF. CDR3 coding DNA: TGTGCCAGCAGCTTAGCCGGACTAGCGGTAGATACGCAGTATTTT.

The chain combines TRBV14 with TRBJ2-2, with TRBD2 matching 7 bases. The CDR3 runs 17 residues. J was trimmed by 6 bases and V by 4 bases; bases with no gene match: 14. The germline V gene encodes CDR1 SGHDN and CDR2 FVKESK. CDR3 residues: CASSRDLTSRISGELFF. The CDR3 nucleotides read TGTGCCAGCAGCCGAGACCTGACTAGCAGGATTTCCGGGGAGCTGTTTTTT.

V and J are TRBV21-1 and TRBJ2-7; TRBD1 is the table's D call and was not checked against the DNA. TRBV21-1 is a pseudogene locus. This CDR3 is built from 18 residues. The CDR3 is CASSKKNPDREELYEQYF. The CDR3 nucleotides are TGTGCCAGCAGCAAAAAGAACCCCGACAGGGAGGAACTCTACGAGCAGTACTTC.

The rearrangement uses TRBV30 and TRBJ1-2; TRBD1 matches 11 bases. The V segment lost 8 bases and the J segment 8 bases; nucleotides outside the gene matches: 13. This CDR3 has 14 residues. Per the germline V gene, CDR1 is GTSNPN and CDR2 is SVGIG (reference sequence). The CDR3 is CAGVGDRGARGYTF. As DNA, the CDR3 is TGTGCCGGAGTCGGGGACAGGGGGGCTAGGGGCTACACCTTC.

This clone was picked up one time. The chain links TRBV4-1 to TRBJ2-5; 7 bases map to TRBD2. CDR1 is MGHRA and CDR2 is YSYEKL in the germline V gene. The CDR3 covers 16 residues. Germline trimming cut 0 bases from V and 3 bases from J; bases unmatched to any gene: 7. Here the CDR3 DNA reads TGCGCCAGCAGCCAAGATTCTAGCGGTGCTAAAGAGACCCAGTACTTC. Translation gives CASSQDSSGAKETQYF.

V usage is TRBV7-9 and J usage is TRBJ2-7; possible D gene TRBD1, 6 bases. CDR1 is SEHNR, CDR2 FQNEAQ, per germline (reference sequence). The CDR3 is 13 residues long. Trimming left V 6 bases short and J 1 base short, with 10 bases between. The CDR3 nucleotides are TGTGCCAGCAGTACAGGACAGTCCTACGAGCAGTACTTC. Protein sequence: CASSTGQSYEQYF.

This chain connects TRBV6-8 to TRBJ2-5; 8 positions match TRBD2. The V and J ends lost 5 bases and 7 bases, in that order; junction bases with no gene match: 15. The CDR3 loop spans 16 amino acids. Germline CDR1 and CDR2: MNHGY and SAAAGT. CDR3 coding DNA: TGTGCCAGCAGTCACCGTACTAGCGGCAATCGAGGGACCCAGTACTTC. It encodes CASSHRTSGNRGTQYF.

This chain links TRBV4-1 with TRBJ1-1; maybe TRBD1 (6 bases). Between the trimmed V and J ends, which lost 0 bases and 0 bases, there was a span of 17 bases. Germline lookup yields CDR1 MGHRA and CDR2 YSYEKL. The CDR3 consists of 18 residues. The CDR3 is CASSQDPQGWGMNTEAFF. The CDR3 region has the DNA TGCGCCAGCAGCCAAGATCCTCAGGGGTGGGGGATGAACACTGAAGCTTTCTTT.

The rearrangement uses TRBV7-9 and TRBJ2-1, with 14 bases that match TRBD2. This CDR3 comprises 16 residues. The V and J ends lost 4 bases and 9 bases, in that order; junction bases with no gene match: 8. Germline assignment: CDR1 SEHNR and CDR2 FQNEAQ (reference sequence). The CDR3: CASSYGTSGSRGEQFF. The CDR3 DNA reads TGTGCCAGCAGCTATGGGACTAGCGGGAGTAGAGGTGAGCAGTTCTTC.

The chain joins TRBV30 to TRBJ2-2; no reliable D call. The CDR3 is made up of 12 amino acids. Trimming cost V 1 base and J 6 bases, with 6 bases left between them. CDR1 GTSNPN and CDR2 SVGIG come from the germline V gene (reference sequence). CDR3 DNA: TGTGCCTGGAGTGGTCAGGCCGGGGAGCTGTTTTTT. Translating gives CAWSGQAGELFF.

The chain joins TRBV7-9 to TRBJ2-1; D possibly corresponds to TRBD2 (6 bases). Between the trimmed V and J ends, which lost 4 bases and 7 bases, there was a span of 14 bases. There are 14 residues in the CDR3. Germline CDR1 is SEHNR and CDR2 is FQNEAQ (reference sequence). The chain's CDR3 is CASSSWGLANEQFF. In DNA, the CDR3 is TGTGCCAGCAGCTCATGGGGACTCGCTAATGAGCAGTTCTTC.

The chain carries TRBV27 and TRBJ2-7; 7 bases are a match to TRBD2. The CDR3 totals 15 residues. Germline loops: CDR1 MNHEY, CDR2 SMNVEV (reference sequence). Trimming at V came to 0 bases and at J to 0 bases, leaving 2 bases not matched to a gene. The CDR3 DNA sequence: TGTGCCAGCAGTTTATCGGCGGGGGTCTCCTACGAGCAGTACTTC. This sequence encodes CASSLSAGVSYEQYF.

V usage is TRBV5-6 and J usage is TRBJ1-5, with D perhaps matching TRBD1 (6 bases). This CDR3 has 15 amino acids. Germline-derived CDR1 and CDR2 are SGHDT and YYEEEE. Trimming shortened V by 0 bases and J by 3 bases, and 10 bases separated the two germline ends. CDR3 bases: TGTGCCAGCAGCTTGGGACAGGAGATCAATCAGCCCCAGCATTTT. Translating gives CASSLGQEINQPQHF.

This clone was seen just once. V gene TRBV7-3 combines with J gene TRBJ2-2, with 9 nucleotides matching TRBD2. After removal of 2 bases from V and 5 bases from J, the junction contained 3 bases not matched to a gene. Germline V gene lookup returns CDR1 SGHTA and CDR2 FQGTGA. This CDR3 has 15 amino acids. The CDR3 nucleotides read TGTGCCAGCAGCTTAGGCGGGAGGGTGACCGGGGAGCTGTTTTTT. It is translated as CASSLGGRVTGELFF.

This clone was seen a handful of times. This rearrangement joins TRBV7-7 to TRBJ2-7, with D perhaps TRBD2 (5 bases). There are 14 residues in the CDR3. CDR1 is SSHAT, CDR2 FNYEAQ, per germline (reference sequence). V lost 1 base to trimming and J lost 5 bases, with 12 bases between them. This chain's CDR3 is CASSLVPGSHEQYF. The DNA of the CDR3 is TGTGCCAGCAGCTTAGTCCCGGGAAGCCACGAGCAGTACTTC.

The chain recombines TRBV5-6 with TRBJ1-2; no definite D call. Per germline, CDR1 SGHDT and CDR2 YYEEEE. The CDR3 is made up of 17 amino acids. The V and J ends lost 1 base and 1 base respectively, with 17 bases between them. CDR3 in DNA: TGTGCCAGCAGCTTGTCCGGGAGCGTCAGGATTAACTATGGCTACACCTTC. As protein: CASSLSGSVRINYGYTF.

This sequence joins TRBV5-1 and TRBJ2-5; 8 nucleotides line up with TRBD1. The V segment lost 3 bases and the J segment 4 bases; nucleotides outside the gene matches: 2. The CDR3 length is 13 residues. Germline CDR1 SGHRS, CDR2 YFSETQ. CDR3 residues: CASSSGGGETQYF. The CDR3 coding sequence is TGCGCCAGCAGCTCAGGGGGCGGAGAGACCCAGTACTTC.

The chain carries TRBV28 and TRBJ1-5; 7 bases map to TRBD1. Looked up from germline, CDR1 is MDHEN and CDR2 is SYDVKM. This CDR3 has 17 residues. V shed 3 bases, J shed 0 bases, and the junction held 8 bases outside the gene matches. In DNA, the CDR3 is TGTGCCAGCAGTTTGTTCCGGGACAGAGATAGCAATCAGCCCCAGCATTTT. Amino acid sequence: CASSLFRDRDSNQPQHF.